This T cell receptor beta chain is from a study of shared clonotypes between healthy human individuals. The assay was immunoSEQ multiplex PCR, and TCRdb's table has in-frame clones only and misses some. The sample shows 2 million to 2.5 million clones, 95% of them seen only once. The germline CDR1 and CDR2 sequences are WNHNN and SYGVQD (reference sequence). The V end lost 10 bases, the J end lost 2 bases, and 12 bases lay between the germline ends. The length of the CDR3 is 12 residues. This chain links TRBV10-1 with TRBJ2-7; possible D gene TRBD1, 5 bases. The source is a man aged 18-30 years in good health. Sequencing was performed on naive CD4+ T cells sorted from blood. As to subset: CD45RA+ positively selected. The CDR3 sequence: CAKTDSPYEQYF. Here the CDR3 DNA reads TGCGCCAAAACTGACAGTCCCTACGAGCAGTACTTC.